The sequence of this T cell receptor beta chain was determined in a study of patients and donors after allogeneic stem cell transplantation. TCRdb itself ran the RT-PCR reads through MiXCR, one entry per CDR3 protein. The sample has 200,000 to 250,000 distinct CDR3 sequences, 14% seen once. Germline CDR1 and CDR2: ENHRY and SYGVKD. Trimming at V came to 6 bases and at J to 5 bases, leaving 9 bases not matched to a gene. The CDR3 has 16 amino acids. The chain employs TRBV10-3 and TRBJ2-5; 13 bases are shared with TRBD2. Sequences were obtained from blood, either unsorted or a sorted T cell fraction (not recorded which). The TCR originated in a human donor who was either an allogeneic HSCT recipient or a stem cell or donor lymphocyte infusion donor (not recorded which). It is not recorded whose cells these are; they may come from a transplant donor. The CDR3 is CAISRGLAGDRETQYF. In nucleotides, the CDR3 is TGTGCCATCAGCCGAGGACTAGCGGGAGATCGGGAGACCCAGTACTTC.